This TCR beta chain was documented in a study of T cells in Graves' hyperthyroidism and ophthalmopathy. RNA transcripts yielded amplified TCR beta CDR3 regions. Carried out on the TCR CDR3, a first-round RT-PCR used the HTBI primer set. TCRdb reprocessed the multiplex PCR reads with MiXCR, giving one entry per CDR3 protein. Of hundreds of thousands of distinct CDR3 sequences listed, roughly 45% were seen once; the top ten hold about 7.7%. Thyroid ultrasound, orbital computed tomography, clinical symptoms, and serum thyroxine and TRAb underpinned diagnoses. V gave up 4 bases and J gave up 1 base, with 8 bases separating them. Germline CDR1 is SGHRS and CDR2 is YFSETQ. This CDR3 comprises 14 residues. Whole-study results and caveats: Ophthalmopathy could be told apart from stable hyperthyroidism with a 13 V-J model.

Regarding this clonotype: Its antigen remains unknown.

The rearrangement links TRBV5-1 to TRBJ2-2, with D possibly matching TRBD1 (6 bases). The sequencing sample was made of peripheral blood or thyroid tissue (not recorded which). This sequence originates from an adult man with Graves' disease, either hyperthyroidism or ophthalmopathy (not recorded which). CDR3 sequence: CASSQGRNTGELFF. In nucleotides, the CDR3 is TGCGCCAGCAGCCAGGGGCGGAACACCGGGGAGCTGTTTTTT.